The 10 T cell receptor beta chains presented below share a single source sample, sequenced in a study of blood T cell repertoires in COVID-19. Clones were sequenced by immunoSEQ multiplex PCR, and TCRdb holds only the in-frame ones, with some missing. This sample yields fewer than 200,000 clones, of which roughly four fifths are seen a single time; more than 10% belongs to the top ten. Input material: PBMCs or T cells enriched from blood (not recorded which). The receptors shown here come from a man aged 45 to 65 who had recovered from COVID-19.

The chain is built from TRBV15 and TRBJ1-6; TRBD1 might be the D (5 bases). Trimming left V 5 bases short and J 6 bases short, with 11 bases between. This CDR3 has 14 residues. Germline CDR1 and CDR2: LNHNV and YYDKDF (reference sequence). The CDR3: CATSETVTNSPLHF. DNA of the CDR3: TGTGCCACCAGCGAGACAGTTACTAATTCACCCCTCCACTTT.

The gene calls are TRBV10-3 and TRBJ1-3; 11 bases line up with TRBD1. CDR1 and CDR2 from the germline V gene are ENHRY and SYGVKD. Trimming cost V 9 bases and J 7 bases; bases outside gene matches: 5. The CDR3 covers 13 residues. In DNA form, the CDR3 reads TGTGCCATTGGACAGGGGGCTATGAACACCATATATTTT. This gives the protein CAIGQGAMNTIYF.

The V gene is TRBV4-1, the J gene TRBJ2-7; maybe TRBD2 (6 bases). CDR1 MGHRA and CDR2 YSYEKL come from the germline V gene. This CDR3 spans 13 amino acids. The V gene lost 4 bases and the J gene lost 0 bases, with 7 bases spanning the gap. The CDR3 DNA reads TGCGCCAGCAGCCTAGCGGACTCCTACGAGCAGTACTTC. This encodes CASSLADSYEQYF.

V and J are TRBV29-1 and TRBJ1-1; 7 bases agree with TRBD1. With 6 bases clipped from V and 1 base from J, the junction kept 2 bases outside the gene matches. Germline V gene data show CDR1 as SQVTM and CDR2 as ANQGSEA. The CDR3 runs 12 residues. CDR3 bases: TGCAGCGTCCACAGGGGGAACACTGAAGCTTTCTTT. Amino acid sequence: CSVHRGNTEAFF.

This chain joins TRBV19 and TRBJ2-7; D perhaps matches TRBD2 (5 bases). In germline, CDR1 is LNHDA, CDR2 SQIVND (reference sequence). CDR3 length equals 17 residues. The ends were cut back, 5 bases at V and 2 bases at J, with 22 bases in the middle. The CDR3 region has the DNA TGTGCCAGTAGTCCCCGCCAGGACTGGGAGACTGCCTACGAGCAGTACTTC. The encoded protein is CASSPRQDWETAYEQYF.

In DNA form, the CDR3 reads TGTGCCATCAGCGACACCGGGACACAAAACACCGGGGAGCTGTTTTTT. Translated, it gives CAISDTGTQNTGELFF. The chain links TRBV10-3 to TRBJ2-2; D possibly corresponds to TRBD1 (6 bases). The CDR3 has 16 amino acids. V lost 6 bases and J lost 2, with 16 bases in between. The germline CDR1 and CDR2 sequences are ENHRY and SYGVKD.

V gene TRBV3-1 (or the pseudogene TRBV3-2) combines with J gene TRBJ1-2, with no clear D. Trimming pared 1 base from V and 4 bases from J, leaving 10 bases between. This CDR3 is 14 amino acids long. CDR1 and CDR2 (germline): LGHDT, YNNKEL (reference sequence). The CDR3 DNA reads TGTGCCAGCAGCCAAGGAGGCCCCTTCTATGGCTACACCTTC. This encodes CASSQGGPFYGYTF.

The chain links TRBV6-5 to TRBJ2-7; maybe TRBD2 (6 bases). The CDR3 contains 13 residues. With 6 bases removed from V and 4 bases from J, the gap between germline ends came to 13 bases. In germline, CDR1 is MNHEY, CDR2 SVGAGI. CDR3: CASSPVGGYEQYF. In nucleotides, the CDR3 is TGTGCCAGCAGCCCCGTCGGAGGGTACGAGCAGTACTTC.

This clone turned up a few times. The J gene is TRBJ1-1, the V gene TRBV19, with 8 bases that match TRBD1. Germline trimming cut 6 bases from V and 1 base from J; bases unmatched to any gene: 7. Germline CDR1 is LNHDA and CDR2 is SQIVND (reference sequence). The length of the CDR3 is 15 residues. As DNA, the CDR3 is TGTGCCAGTAGCCCAGGACAGGGCTGGAACACTGAAGCTTTCTTT. Protein sequence: CASSPGQGWNTEAFF.

This chain joins TRBV7-2 and TRBJ2-3; 7 bases fit TRBD2. Germline V gene data show CDR1 as SGHTA and CDR2 as FQGNSA. The V gene end was trimmed by 4 bases and the J gene end by 2 bases; junction bases not matched to a gene: 12. CDR3 length equals 17 residues. The CDR3 region has the DNA TGTGCCAGCAGCTCCCTTAAGAAGCGGGGCTACACAGATACGCAGTATTTT. Translation: CASSSLKKRGYTDTQYF. Combining the CDR3 with reference TRBV7-2 and TRBJ2-3 gives the whole variable domain GAGVSQSPSNKVTEKGKDVELRCDPISGHTALYWYRQSLGQGLEFLIYFQGNSAPDKSGLPSDRFSAERTGGSVSTLTIQRTQQEDSAVYLCASSSLKKRGYTDTQYFGPGTRLTVL.